This is a list of T cell receptor beta chains from one sample in a study of blood T cells in healthy people across ages. A single record per CDR3 protein comes from TCRdb applying MiXCR to the 5' RACE reads. This sample has fewer than 2,000,000 distinct CDR3 sequences, with approximately 32% found just once. Sequenced sample: blood. The receptors derive from a woman between 25 and 40 years old in good health. The CDR3 runs from the conserved cysteine through the conserved F or W. The D gene is left open where the match is weak. Expanded clones are given a class, and other clones once, few, many or no size at all.

j_call | d_call | clone_size | v_call | cdr3_aa | cdr3_nt
TRBJ2-5 | . | . | TRBV11-2 | CASSFVLTGEETQYF | TGTGCCAGCAGCTTTGTATTGACGGGGGAAGAGACCCAGTACTTC
TRBJ1-6 | TRBD1 | few | TRBV4-1 | CASSQEGGTGAIHSPLHF | TGCGCCAGCAGCCAAGAGGGGGGGACAGGAGCCATCCATTCACCCCTCCACTTT
TRBJ2-1 | . | . | TRBV9 | CASSAMGRRSYNEQFF | TGTGCCAGCAGCGCAATGGGACGCCGCTCCTACAATGAGCAGTTCTTC
TRBJ2-3 | . | few | TRBV20-1 | CSAEQSGDTDTQYF | TGCAGTGCTGAACAAAGCGGAGACACAGATACGCAGTATTTT
TRBJ1-1 | . | . | TRBV3-1 | CASSLRRGLRNTEAFF | TGTGCCAGCAGCCTCCGGAGGGGACTGAGAAACACTGAAGCTTTCTTT
TRBJ2-3 | . | many | TRBV7-2 | CASSLPVLDTQYF | TGTGCCAGCAGCTTGCCTGTCTTGGATACGCAGTATTTT
TRBJ2-1 | TRBD2 | . | TRBV27 | CASSLSASGGYEQFF | TGTGCCAGCAGTTTATCGGCTAGCGGGGGCTATGAGCAGTTCTTC
TRBJ1-1 | . | . | TRBV20-1 | CSAGGLGNTEAFF | TGCAGTGCAGGCGGGTTAGGGAACACTGAAGCTTTCTTT
TRBJ1-5 | . | . | TRBV30 | CAWSAGLSNQPQHF | TGTGCCTGGAGCGCAGGACTGTCCAATCAGCCCCAGCATTTT
TRBJ2-5 | . | . | TRBV3-1 | CASSQTFDRGGQETQYF | TGTGCCAGCAGCCAAACCTTCGACAGGGGAGGGCAAGAGACCCAGTACTTC
TRBJ1-1 | TRBD1 | few | TRBV12-3/TRBV12-4 | CASSGYRGGMNTEAFF | TGTGCCAGCAGCGGATACAGGGGCGGGATGAACACTGAAGCTTTCTTT
TRBJ1-2 | . | once | TRBV21-1 | CASPQNSYGYTF | TGTGCCAGCCCACAGAACTCCTATGGCTACACCTTC
TRBJ1-2 | . | few | TRBV7-7 | CASSLALSGNYGYTF | TGTGCCAGCAGCTTAGCGCTATCAGGAAACTATGGCTACACCTTC
TRBJ2-5 | TRBD2 | few | TRBV6-2/TRBV6-3 | CASSYTGTSGGLQETQYF | TGTGCCAGCAGTTATACCGGGACTAGCGGGGGCCTCCAAGAGACCCAGTACTTC
TRBJ2-7 | TRBD1 | . | TRBV7-2 | CVSSWKGQGSYEQYF | TGTGTCAGCAGCTGGAAGGGACAGGGTAGCTACGAGCAGTACTTC
TRBJ1-5 | . | few | TRBV5-1 | CASSLDTNQPQHF | TGCGCCAGCAGCCTGGACACGAATCAGCCCCAGCATTTT
TRBJ2-7 | . | . | TRBV20-1 | CSAASPRGTEQYF | TGCAGTGCCGCTAGTCCGAGGGGCACCGAGCAGTACTTC
TRBJ2-5 | TRBD2 | . | TRBV5-1 | CASSLDSGGEETQYF | TGCGCCAGCAGCTTGGATAGCGGGGGGGAAGAGACCCAGTACTTC
TRBJ2-5 | TRBD1 | many | TRBV29-1 | CSVKGGQGDRETQYF | TGCAGCGTTAAAGGGGGACAGGGGGACAGGGAGACCCAGTACTTC
TRBJ2-7 | . | . | TRBV29-1 | CSVTRGLSLRAYEQYF | TGCAGCGTTACCCGGGGACTTAGCTTGAGAGCCTACGAGCAGTACTTC
TRBJ2-1 | . | . | TRBV12-3/TRBV12-4 | CASSLAWREQFF | TGTGCCAGCAGTTTAGCTTGGCGGGAGCAGTTCTTC
TRBJ2-1 | TRBD2 | . | TRBV9 | CAISVSGLAGGSYNEQFF | TGTGCCATCAGCGTAAGCGGACTAGCGGGGGGCTCCTACAATGAGCAGTTCTTC
TRBJ2-2 | TRBD1 | few | TRBV20-1 | CSARGTDNTGELFF | TGCAGTGCTAGGGGGACAGATAACACCGGGGAGCTGTTTTTT
TRBJ2-5 | TRBD2 | few | TRBV2 | CASSKTGTSGSTPGAETQYF | TGTGCCAGCAGTAAGACCGGGACTAGCGGGAGTACTCCCGGTGCGGAGACCCAGTACTTC
TRBJ2-3 | TRBD1 | few | TRBV10-3 | CAISESQGEWSDTQYF | TGTGCCATCAGTGAGTCGCAGGGGGAATGGTCAGATACGCAGTATTTT
TRBJ2-7 | TRBD2 | . | TRBV20-1 | CSAAVAGGVGEQYF | TGCAGTGCAGCCGTAGCGGGAGGGGTCGGGGAGCAGTACTTC
TRBJ2-5 | . | few | TRBV6-6 | CASSYSTAETQYF | TGTGCCAGCAGTTACTCGACAGCCGAGACCCAGTACTTC
TRBJ2-7 | TRBD1 | . | TRBV30 | CAWRGQGAGYEQYF | TGTGCCTGGAGAGGACAGGGGGCCGGCTACGAGCAGTACTTC
TRBJ1-2 | . | once | TRBV25-1 | CASSIPGEANYGYTF | TGTGCCAGCAGTATCCCGGGGGAGGCTAACTATGGCTACACCTTC
TRBJ1-5 | TRBD1 | few | TRBV2 | CASRQGFDQPQHF | TGTGCCAGTCGACAGGGGTTTGATCAGCCCCAGCATTTT
TRBJ2-6 | . | . | TRBV6-2/TRBV6-3 | CASTYGVAGPSGANVLTF | TGTGCCAGCACCTACGGGGTGGCAGGCCCATCTGGGGCCAACGTCCTGACTTTC
TRBJ1-4 | . | . | TRBV27 | CASSSPNNEKLFF | TGTGCCAGCAGTTCTCCCAATAATGAAAAACTGTTTTTT
TRBJ1-2 | . | . | TRBV20-1 | CSARQNYGYTF | TGCAGTGCTAGACAGAACTATGGCTACACCTTC
TRBJ1-6 | . | few | TRBV20-1 | CSASGAPSGNSPLHF | TGCAGTGCTAGTGGGGCCCCGTCGGGTAATTCACCCCTCCACTTT
TRBJ2-2 | . | . | TRBV15 | CATSRDGRTELFF | TGTGCCACCAGCAGAGATGGTCGCACGGAGCTGTTTTTT
TRBJ1-4 | TRBD1 | . | TRBV15 | CATSRRTGRNEKRFF | TGTGCCACCAGCAGGAGGACAGGTAGAAATGAAAAACGGTTTTTT
TRBJ2-3 | . | few | TRBV30 | CAWSVVGDTQYF | TGTGCCTGGAGTGTAGTAGGAGATACGCAGTATTTT
TRBJ2-3 | TRBD1 | . | TRBV11-1 | CASRDRVSTDTQYF | TGTGCCAGCAGGGACAGGGTTAGCACAGATACGCAGTATTTT
TRBJ2-3 | TRBD1 | . | TRBV20-1 | CSASDRGATPRPNFSTDTQYF | TGCAGTGCTAGTGACAGGGGGGCAACCCCTCGCCCAAACTTTAGCACAGATACGCAGTATTTT
TRBJ1-1 | . | few | TRBV7-9 | CASSLVTGLNTEAFF | TGTGCCAGCAGCTTAGTGACAGGACTGAACACTGAAGCTTTCTTT
TRBJ2-5 | TRBD1 | many | TRBV4-1 | CASSPGTVVQETQYF | TGCGCCAGCAGCCCCGGGACAGTAGTTCAAGAGACCCAGTACTTC
TRBJ2-3 | . | . | TRBV28 | CASQGLEHTQYF | TGTGCCAGCCAGGGACTTGAGCATACGCAGTATTTT
TRBJ2-1 | TRBD2 | few | TRBV6-2/TRBV6-3 | CASSSRLAGGPTNEQFF | TGTGCCAGCAGTTCTCGACTAGCGGGGGGCCCTACAAATGAGCAGTTCTTC
TRBJ2-7 | TRBD2 | . | TRBV4-2 | CASSQEVAGGSYEQYF | TGTGCCAGCAGCCAAGAAGTAGCGGGGGGGTCCTACGAGCAGTACTTC
TRBJ2-7 | . | many | TRBV4-1 | CASSQDSPGSSYEQYF | TGCGCCAGCAGCCAAGATAGCCCAGGGAGCTCCTACGAGCAGTACTTC
TRBJ2-5 | TRBD2 | many | TRBV20-1 | CSARGLEQETQYF | TGCAGTGCTAGGGGACTAGAACAAGAGACCCAGTACTTC
TRBJ1-2 | TRBD1 | . | TRBV5-1 | CASSSTGGAVEGYTF | TGCGCCAGCAGCTCAACAGGGGGCGCGGTAGAGGGCTACACCTTC
TRBJ2-2 | . | . | TRBV6-2/TRBV6-3 | CASSQDKPGLNAGELFF | TGTGCCAGCAGTCAAGACAAACCAGGACTTAACGCCGGGGAGCTGTTTTTT
TRBJ2-1 | . | . | TRBV20-1 | CSARLARSVSNEQFF | TGCAGTGCTAGATTAGCACGGTCAGTTAGCAATGAGCAGTTCTTC
TRBJ2-3 | . | few | TRBV27 | CASSLRGAGVTDTQYF | TGTGCCAGCAGCTTAAGGGGGGCAGGGGTAACAGATACGCAGTATTTT